One and the same sample provided the 30 T cell receptor beta chains below, sequenced in a study of blood T cell repertoires in COVID-19. Some clones are missing from TCRdb's copy, which holds only in-frame ones; the method was immunoSEQ multiplex PCR. The sample yields 65,000 to 90,000 clones, over 60% seen once. The sample taken for sequencing was peripheral blood. These TCRs come from a man aged 65-85 years with COVID-19, enrolled during active disease.

The sample holds a few counts of this clone. The rearrangement joins TRBV28 to TRBJ2-7, with D perhaps TRBD1 (6 bases). Trimming cost V 6 bases and J 5 bases, with 29 bases left between them. This CDR3 comprises 18 residues. Germline CDR1 is MDHEN and CDR2 is SYDVKM. CDR3 protein: CASSDSLSFGTKSHEQYF. The CDR3 coding sequence is TGTGCCAGCAGCGATTCCCTTTCCTTCGGGACAAAGTCCCACGAGCAGTACTTC.

The chain joins TRBV5-1 to TRBJ2-4; the D gene is possibly TRBD2 (5 bases). Germline CDR1 is SGHRS and CDR2 is YFSETQ. The CDR3 consists of 18 residues. Trimming took 6 bases from V and 3 from J, leaving 25 bases between them. The DNA for the CDR3 is TGCGCCAGCAAATCCCCGGCGTGGGGTATCCGGGACAAAAACATTCAGTACTTC. It yields the protein CASKSPAWGIRDKNIQYF.

The rearrangement joins TRBV30 to TRBJ1-5; D possibly corresponds to TRBD1 (6 bases). CDR1 and CDR2 from the germline V gene are GTSNPN and SVGIG (reference sequence). The CDR3 extends over 14 amino acids. The germline V and J ends were trimmed by 1 base and 3 bases, with 10 bases remaining between them. CDR3 in amino acids: CAWSGDTYNQPQHF. CDR3 bases: TGTGCCTGGAGTGGGGACACCTACAATCAGCCCCAGCATTTT. Filled out from reference TRBV30 and TRBJ1-5, the complete variable domain reads SQTIHQWPATLVQPVGSPLSLECTVEGTSNPNLYWYRQAAGRGLQLLFYSVGIGQISSEVPQNLSASRPQDRQFILSSKKLLLSDSGFYLCAWSGDTYNQPQHFGDGTRLSIL.

The rearrangement joins TRBV6-1 to TRBJ1-1; no reliable D call. V lost 2 bases and J lost 8, with 21 bases in between. The CDR3 contains 16 residues. CDR1 is MNHNS, CDR2 SASEGT, per germline. CDR3 DNA sequence: TGTGCCAGCAGTGAACGTGTCTTGGGCGCGAGGGTAGAAGCTTTCTTT. Translated: CASSERVLGARVEAFF.

The rearrangement joins TRBV2 to TRBJ1-2, with D possibly matching TRBD1 (5 bases). V was cut by 4 bases and J by 3 bases, with 6 bases left in between. The CDR3 sequence is 12 residues long. CDR1 and CDR2 (germline): SNHLY, FYNNEI. CDR3 protein: CASSAGDYGYTF. In nucleotides, the CDR3 is TGTGCCAGCAGTGCGGGGGACTATGGCTACACCTTC.

V gene TRBV7-2 combines with J gene TRBJ1-1, with 9 bases lining up with TRBD1. CDR1 is SGHTA, CDR2 FQGNSA, per germline. The CDR3 consists of 16 residues. The V and J ends lost 6 bases and 1 base, in that order; junction bases with no gene match: 9. CDR3 sequence: CASRRLPGQGNTEAFF. CDR3 sequence (DNA): TGTGCCAGCAGGAGATTACCGGGACAGGGGAACACTGAAGCTTTCTTT.

This clone was picked up a small number of times. The chain is built from TRBV30 and TRBJ2-2; 16 bases fit TRBD2. CDR3 length: 22 residues. V shed 3 bases and J 3 bases; nucleotides not matched to a gene: 19. From germline, CDR1 is GTSNPN and CDR2 SVGIG (reference sequence). CDR3 in amino acids: CAWSSTRFPGTSGREDTGELFF. The CDR3 nucleotides read TGTGCCTGGAGCTCTACCCGATTCCCCGGGACTAGCGGGAGGGAGGACACCGGGGAGCTGTTTTTT.

V usage is TRBV27 and J usage is TRBJ1-4, with a possible D match to TRBD1 (6 bases). CDR1 is MNHEY and CDR2 is SMNVEV in the germline V gene (reference sequence). The CDR3 consists of 14 residues. V lost 5 bases and J lost 7, with 14 bases in between. The CDR3 is CASSQYRAAEKLFF. CDR3 in DNA: TGTGCCAGCAGTCAATACAGGGCGGCTGAAAAACTGTTTTTT.

The chain combines TRBV2 with TRBJ1-2; the match to TRBD1 covers 7 bases. The CDR3 runs 14 residues. Germline lookup yields CDR1 SNHLY and CDR2 FYNNEI. The junction had 6 bases not matched to a gene; V was cut back by 3 bases and J by 5 bases. In DNA, the CDR3 is TGTGCCAGCAGTGACCAGAGGGGGCTGTATGGCTACACCTTC. Translation: CASSDQRGLYGYTF.

CDR3 amino acids: CASSLDGTYEQYF. As DNA, the CDR3 is TGCGCCAGCAGCTTGGACGGGACCTACGAGCAGTACTTC. The V and J genes are TRBV5-1 and TRBJ2-7; tentatively, D is TRBD2 (5 bases). This CDR3 contains 13 residues. CDR1 SGHRS and CDR2 YFSETQ come from the germline V gene. V lost 0 bases to trimming and J lost 2 bases, with 6 bases between them.

The chain couples TRBV9 to TRBJ2-1, with a weak D call TRBD1 (5 bases). Deletions cut 0 bases from V and 0 bases from J, with 10 bases between. CDR3 length equals 16 residues. The germline gives CDR1 SGDLS, CDR2 YYNGEE. CDR3 DNA: TGTGCCAGCAGCGTAGGGGGCCCAAGCTCCTACAATGAGCAGTTCTTC. Translating gives CASSVGGPSSYNEQFF. The variable domain in full, with the rest retrieved from reference TRBV9 and TRBJ2-1, is DSGVTQTPKHLITATGQRVTLRCSPRSGDLSVYWYQQSLDQGLQFLIQYYNGEERAKGNILERFSAQQFPDLHSELNLSSLELGDSALYFCASSVGGPSSYNEQFFGPGTRLTVL.

This clone has just a few counts. The chain links TRBV9 to TRBJ2-1; tentatively, D is TRBD2 (6 bases). V was cut by 0 bases and J by 8 bases, with 12 bases left in between. This CDR3 is built from 14 residues. Germline V gene lookup returns CDR1 SGDLS and CDR2 YYNGEE. The CDR3 nucleotides read TGTGCCAGCAGCGTAGCGGGAGCTGTGTATGAGCAGTTCTTC. Its translation is CASSVAGAVYEQFF.

The CDR3 loop is CASSSDYNEKLFF. The CDR3 region has the DNA TGTGCCAGCAGCTCAGACTATAATGAAAAACTGTTTTTT. The chain uses TRBV7-2 and TRBJ1-4; no clear D gene. V was clipped by 4 bases and J by 4 bases, with 7 bases between them. The CDR3 length is 13 residues. Germline lookup yields CDR1 SGHTA and CDR2 FQGNSA.

The V call is TRBV15, the J call TRBJ2-1; 7 bases map to TRBD2. J lost 8 bases, V lost 1 base, and 11 bases had no gene match. CDR1 and CDR2 (germline): LNHNV, YYDKDF (reference sequence). The CDR3 sequence is 16 residues long. Here the CDR3 DNA reads TGTGCCACCAGCAGAGGGGCGGGAGTCTACGGCTATGAGCAGTTCTTC. Translating it yields CATSRGAGVYGYEQFF.

In this sample, this clone is medium-sized. The J gene is TRBJ2-2, the V gene TRBV6-5; D is perhaps TRBD1 (6 bases). The CDR3 length is 14 residues. The V gene's germline CDR1 is MNHEY and CDR2 SVGAGI. V dropped 8 bases and J dropped 1 base, with 11 bases sitting between them. CDR3 protein: CASRPTGNTGELFF. The CDR3 nucleotides read TGTGCCAGCCGCCCGACAGGGAACACCGGGGAGCTGTTTTTT.

The sample holds one count of this clone. This chain links TRBV6-5 with TRBJ1-1; no clear D. The CDR3 is made up of 14 amino acids. Trimming pared 2 bases from V and 5 bases from J, leaving 12 bases between. Germline CDR1 reads MNHEY; CDR2 reads SVGAGI. This CDR3 reads CASSYRQRQTEAFF. The DNA of the CDR3 is TGTGCCAGCAGTTACAGGCAGAGGCAAACTGAAGCTTTCTTT.

The J gene is TRBJ2-1, the V gene TRBV7-3; a possible D gene is TRBD2 (6 bases). Germline loops: CDR1 SGHTA, CDR2 FQGTGA. The CDR3 contains 15 residues. The V end lost 5 bases, the J end lost 3 bases, and 14 bases lay between the germline ends. CDR3 coding DNA: TGTGCCAGCAGCCTTACCGGGACTCACTACAATGAGCAGTTCTTC. Protein sequence: CASSLTGTHYNEQFF.

This clone was counted a single time. Written as DNA, the CDR3 is TGTGCCAGCTCACCAAGCCTAGCTACGATCAATGAGCAGTTCTTC. Its protein product is CASSPSLATINEQFF. J is TRBJ2-1 and V is TRBV18, with D possibly matching TRBD2 (5 bases). The germline CDR1 and CDR2 sequences are KGHSH and LQKENI. The V end was cut by 2 bases, the J end by 6 bases, with 14 bases between. The CDR3 contains 15 residues.

The genes are TRBV28 and TRBJ2-7, with a possible D match to TRBD1 (7 bases). There are 13 residues in the CDR3. V shed 7 bases and J shed 3 bases, with 13 bases lying between them. CDR1 is MDHEN, CDR2 SYDVKM, per germline. The CDR3 protein is CASNHRGLYEQYF. Here the CDR3 DNA reads TGTGCCAGCAACCACAGGGGACTCTACGAGCAGTACTTC. The entire variable domain, with the rest obtained from reference TRBV28 and TRBJ2-7, is as follows: DVKVTQSSRYLVKRTGEKVFLECVQDMDHENMFWYRQDPGLGLRLIYFSYDVKMKEKGDIPEGYSVSREKKERFSLILESASTNQTSMYLCASNHRGLYEQYFGPGTRLTVT.

This clone was observed a handful of times. V and J are TRBV5-1 and TRBJ2-7; TRBD2 is a possible D gene (5 bases). The CDR3 is 14 residues long. Trimming cost V 6 bases and J 0 bases, with 13 bases left between them. CDR1 SGHRS and CDR2 YFSETQ come from the germline V gene. This CDR3 is CASTEDGLSYEQYF. Written as DNA, the CDR3 is TGCGCCAGCACCGAGGACGGACTCTCCTACGAGCAGTACTTC.

The chain recombines TRBV10-2 with TRBJ1-1; 8 nucleotides align to TRBD1. V lost 8 bases, J lost 3 bases, and 5 bases stayed unmatched. The CDR3 length is 13 residues. Germline V gives CDR1 WSHSY, CDR2 SAAADI. CDR3 sequence reads: CASAIQGDTEAFF. The CDR3 bases are TGCGCCAGCGCGATACAGGGGGACACTGAAGCTTTCTTT.

The V call is TRBV25-1, the J call TRBJ1-3, with 7 nucleotides matching TRBD1. The CDR3 sequence is 14 residues long. V shed 7 bases and J 4 bases; nucleotides not matched to a gene: 7. From germline, CDR1 is MGHDK and CDR2 SYGVNS. CDR3 sequence (DNA): TGTGCCAGCACTGACCTGGGACAGGGAAACACCATATATTTT. It translates to CASTDLGQGNTIYF.

This clone was seen just once. J is TRBJ2-2 and V is TRBV19; 7 bases agree with TRBD1. CDR1 and CDR2 (germline): LNHDA, SQIVND (reference sequence). CDR3 length equals 16 residues. Trimming at V came to 5 bases and at J to 0 bases, leaving 6 bases not matched to a gene. CDR3 residues: CASSRTGTANTGELFF. In DNA form, the CDR3 reads TGTGCCAGTAGTCGAACCGGGACAGCGAACACCGGGGAGCTGTTTTTT.

The chain carries TRBV10-3 and TRBJ2-2; TRBD2 is a possible D gene (5 bases). This CDR3 is built from 16 residues. Germline V gene data show CDR1 as ENHRY and CDR2 as SYGVKD. The V gene lost 0 bases and the J gene lost 2 bases, with 10 bases spanning the gap. The CDR3 protein is CAISESYRGNTGELFF. The CDR3 nucleotides are TGTGCCATCAGTGAGTCGTATCGGGGAAACACCGGGGAGCTGTTTTTT.

The CDR3 region has the DNA TGTGCCAGCTCACCACAGGCACAGGGCTCTAACTATGGCTACACCTTC. Amino acid sequence: CASSPQAQGSNYGYTF. V and J are TRBV18 and TRBJ1-2; D might be TRBD1 (6 bases). Germline V gene data show CDR1 as KGHSH and CDR2 as LQKENI. This CDR3 is 16 amino acids long. V was pared by 1 base and J by 0 bases, with 12 bases between.

The chain uses TRBV7-3 and TRBJ1-2; 8 positions match TRBD1. Trimming took 5 bases from V and 1 from J; bases not matched to a gene: 3. Germline lookup yields CDR1 SGHTA and CDR2 FQGTGA. This CDR3 contains 14 residues. The CDR3, as DNA: TGTGCCAGCAGCCCAGGGGGCCTTAACTATGGCTACACCTTC. This translates into CASSPGGLNYGYTF.

The chain links TRBV9 to TRBJ2-2; 9 bases fit TRBD1. The germline V gene has CDR1 SGDLS and CDR2 YYNGEE. This CDR3 region has 15 residues. J lost 5 bases, V lost 2 bases, and 4 bases had no gene match. The DNA of the CDR3 is TGTGCCAGCAGCGTGGGACAGGGAAGTACCGGGGAGCTGTTTTTT. Residues: CASSVGQGSTGELFF. Together with reference TRBV9 and TRBJ2-2, the CDR3 gives the full variable domain: DSGVTQTPKHLITATGQRVTLRCSPRSGDLSVYWYQQSLDQGLQFLIQYYNGEERAKGNILERFSAQQFPDLHSELNLSSLELGDSALYFCASSVGQGSTGELFFGEGSRLTVL.

This clone was counted only a few times. The J gene is TRBJ2-1, the V gene TRBV6-2 or TRBV6-3; 11 bases agree with TRBD2. V lost 0 bases, J lost 5 bases, and 3 bases stayed unmatched. This CDR3 is built from 16 residues. Germline CDR1 reads MNHEY; CDR2 reads SVGEGT. CDR3: CASSYSLLAGDNEQFF. The CDR3 DNA reads TGTGCCAGCAGTTACTCATTACTAGCGGGAGACAATGAGCAGTTCTTC.

The chain is built from TRBV5-1 and TRBJ2-7; D is unclear. Trimming cost V 4 bases and J 2 bases, with 13 bases left between them. The CDR3 has 14 amino acids. Germline V gene lookup returns CDR1 SGHRS and CDR2 YFSETQ. The CDR3 spells CASSPITVPYEQYF. DNA for the CDR3: TGCGCCAGCAGCCCTATTACGGTCCCCTACGAGCAGTACTTC.

This chain's CDR3 is CASSYPLGLGVHNEQFF. Here the CDR3 DNA reads TGTGCCAGCAGTTACCCCTTGGGACTGGGGGTCCACAATGAGCAGTTCTTC. The chain employs TRBV6-2 or TRBV6-3 and TRBJ2-1; a possible D gene is TRBD2 (6 bases). The CDR3 runs 17 residues. The V and J ends lost 2 bases and 5 bases respectively, with 19 bases between them. Germline lookup yields CDR1 MNHEY and CDR2 SVGEGT.